This TCR beta chain was observed in a study of regulatory T cells in long-lasting Graves disease (dated by TCRdb to about 2021). For context, the study as a whole: Persistent Graves' disease was defined as persistently positive TSH receptor autoantibodies together with antithyroid drug treatment for over 5 years. A total of 35 or so samples were covered by TCR sequencing, comprising approximately 13 persistent and around 20 newly diagnosed Graves' disease patients. The study was conducted in China and was registered as a clinical trial. In the clinical cohort, patients with persistent Graves' disease had used antithyroid drugs for an average of about 9.4 years. Persistent Graves' disease patients were compared with newly diagnosed Graves' disease patients by peripheral blood TCR sequencing and RNA sequencing. General findings and caveats noted by the study authors: Sequencing and analysis were restricted to the TCR beta chain. The authors acknowledged the small sample size as a limitation that may reduce accuracy. Lower TCR Shannon entropy and fewer highly expanded clones were observed in persistent Graves' disease patients than in newly diagnosed patients, which suggested clonal expansion. More public clonotypes were shared among persistent patients (roughly 2,700) than among newly diagnosed patients (roughly 960). Persistent disease showed preferential use of TRBV28, TRBJ1-2 and TRBJ2-5, whereas newly diagnosed disease favored TRBV20-1 and TRBJ2-1. The study examined only peripheral blood because the primary lesion, thyroid tissue, could not be accessed.

A few counts support this clonotype. Its recognized antigen is unknown. Base qualities are not recorded, but no much larger clone differs from it by a single base. The germline V gene encodes CDR1 MNHEY and CDR2 SVGEGT. The cysteine opens and the phenylalanine closes a CDR3 of 15 amino acids. Here the CDR3 DNA is all that survives: 45 bases in frame from base 1. A distance of 13 bases separates the germline ends of V and J, which lose 1 base and 3 bases respectively. Receptor amplification or capture employed multiplex PCR. Sequencing took place on an Illumina HiSeq 4000. CDR3 regions were amplified by Arm-PCR with iRepertoire HTBI primers to construct TCR beta libraries. Before sequencing, the PCR products underwent gel purification. As for the original processing: Across samples, fewer than 70 TRBV and 13 to 15 TRBJ segments were identified and used for gene usage analysis of CDR3 amino acid clonotypes. Filtered high-quality paired reads were merged into contigs using COPE and FqMerger. BLAST was used to align contigs to IMGT TRBV, TRBD and TRBJ reference genes, with CDR3 defined following IMGT. Any clonotype with a frequency above 0.1% was counted as a highly expanded clone. Shannon entropy was used to measure repertoire diversity, and the Gini coefficient was used to measure V-J evenness. Clonotypes shared by more than one individual were considered public. TCRdb applied fastp at Q25 and MiXCR to the public reads, then kept only in-frame beta chains. Merged by CDR3 protein, the rows form single entries marked with the most common genes and DNA. These V and J calls derive from TCRdb rather than the authors' analysis. The sample table lists approximately 360,000 distinct CDR3 sequences, roughly 20% of them with a count of one. About 29% of the sample comes from the top ten.

Explained via the paper, the time point label denotes: persistent/refractory GD, antithyroid drugs over 5 years with positive TRAb. RNA was extracted from PBMCs in TRIzol for both TCR sequencing and RNA sequencing. Graves' disease was diagnosed according to American Thyroid Association guidelines. Recruitment of patients was carried out at an endocrinology department in Xi'an, China. Each patient gave about 9.1 milliliters of peripheral blood, collected in an EDTA anticoagulant tube. Ficoll Paque Plus density gradient separation was used to isolate PBMCs, and no additional T cell sorting was done. An Agilent 2100 Bioanalyzer and agarose gel were used to check RNA quality, while a NanoDrop 2000 measured RNA concentration.

The specimen was peripheral blood mononuclear cells (PBMCs), collected when the disease was refractory, from a patient treated with antithyroid drugs. The V and J segments used are TRBV6-2 or TRBV6-3 and TRBJ2-7, with the D call perhaps TRBD1 or TRBD2, as 5 bases match in each case. This receptor was obtained from a woman aged 40 to 50 with Graves disease. Donor details come from another sample of the same person, matched by shared clones. Read as DNA, the sequence is TGTGCCAGCAGTTACTTGGGACGGAGCGACTACGAGCAGTACTTC. The encoded protein is CASSYLGRSDYEQYF.